Included here is one T cell receptor beta chain sequence, with context. Its antigen remains unidentified. This entry comes from a study of T-cell reconstitution after alpha-beta-depleted transplantation in children. Unique molecular identifiers featured in how the TCRbeta library was prepared. MiXCR, applied by TCRdb to the PCR reads, yields one record per CDR3 protein. Here the sample spans around 580,000 distinct CDR3 sequences, 25% to 30% being singletons. CDR3 size: 15 residues. Germline CDR1 and CDR2: MGHRA and YSYEKL. Trimming cost V 0 bases and J 4 bases, with 10 bases left between them. Whole-study findings and limits: It was surviving recipient T cells and thymic progenitors that gave some patients high TCRbeta diversity at day 60. At the one-year point after transplant, T-cell counts and TCRbeta diversity were found to come mostly from T cells that had been newly produced. The origin of alpha-beta T cells about two months after transplant was reportedly several hundred expanded graft clones.

The rearrangement links TRBV4-1 to TRBJ1-5; D remains ambiguous. The material sequenced was PBMCs, taken before TCRalphabeta/CD19-depleted stem cell transplant. This clonotype was obtained from a boy younger than two with Wiskott-Aldrich syndrome, due to receive a stem cell transplant. The DNA for the CDR3 is TGCGCCAGCAGCCAAGACCCAGGCCCGAATCAGCCCCAGCATTTT. It is translated as CASSQDPGPNQPQHF.